Below, one TCR beta chain is given with its context. The antigen remains undetermined. Nominally healthy donors provided the samples, though records likely missed some immune exposures. PCR used 60 Vbeta primers and 13 Jbeta primers. The data were produced by immunoSEQ multiplex PCR, yet TCRdb's version contains in-frame clones alone and is incomplete. The repertoire holds approximately 180,000 clones, with around 85% as singletons. The sample is drawn from a study of cytomegalovirus exposure and HLA in healthy donors. Study-level findings and limits: Many donors carried some public TCRs, although rarity characterized most TCR sequences. Upon later analysis, TCR association rates were observed to vary by HLA locus, being highest for DRB1 and lowest for HLA-C. The productive fraction for most TCR beta V segments was about 90% or about 30% in an earlier analysis.

Germline values: CDR1 LNHNV, CDR2 YYDKDF (reference sequence). The length of the CDR3 is 14 residues. The sequenced sample consisted of PBMCs. The chain recombines TRBV15 with TRBJ2-5; tentatively, D is TRBD1 (5 bases). The J call is doubtful: the DNA matches TRBJ2-7 better. The sequence came from a man in his late teens or twenties in good health and CMV-seronegative. The CDR3 region has the DNA TGTGCCACCAGCAGAGAAAGGGGTATCTACGAGCAGTACTTC. This translates into CATSRERGIYEQYF.